These T cell receptor beta chains were read from a single sample in a study of post-analysis software for immune sequencing data. TCRdb independently ran MiXCR on the PCR reads; one entry per CDR3 protein. Of 170,000 or so distinct CDR3 sequences in the sample, around 28% were seen once. Sequences were obtained from blood. The receptors come from a girl aged 5-17 years with multiple sclerosis. The CDR3 runs from the conserved cysteine through the conserved F or W. D genes are given only for firm matches. The listing skips clone size in some rows; elsewhere it reads once, few, many or a size class.

clone size,J gene,D gene,V gene,CDR3 DNA,CDR3 protein
few,TRBJ2-1,TRBD2,TRBV11-2,TGCGCCAGCAGCCGACTAGCGGACCAAGAGACCCAGTTCTTC,CASSRLADQETQFF
few,TRBJ1-1,.,TRBV7-9,TGTGCCAGCAGCTTAGACGGGACAACGAACACTGAAGCTTTCTTT,CASSLDGTTNTEAFF
.,TRBJ1-1,.,TRBV20-1,TGCAGTGCTAGAGATCATTCTTCGGGCACTGAAGCTTTCTTT,CSARDHSSGTEAFF
few,TRBJ1-1,.,TRBV12-5,TGTGCTAGTGGTTTGGTACGGGAAACATTCACTGAAGCTTTCTTT,CASGLVRETFTEAFF
many,TRBJ2-7,.,TRBV20-1,TGCAGTGCTAGGTCCGGGGCGAGCGCTAGCTCCTACGAGCAGTACTTC,CSARSGASASSYEQYF
few,TRBJ2-7,TRBD1,TRBV6-5,TGTGCCAGCAGTTACTCGGCAGGGGGCTACGAGCAGTACTTC,CASSYSAGGYEQYF
.,TRBJ1-1,.,TRBV6-5,TGTGCCAGCAGCTATGAGGGGCGAACTGAAGCTTTCTTT,CASSYEGRTEAFF
few,TRBJ1-4,.,TRBV18,TGTGCCAGCTCACCACAAGAGGGTGGTAATGAAAAACTGTTTTTT,CASSPQEGGNEKLFF
.,TRBJ2-2,.,TRBV20-1,TGCAGTGCTAGGGAGGTTATGGGGATGGGGGAGCTGTTTTTT,CSAREVMGMGELFF
many,TRBJ2-7,.,TRBV7-9,TGTGCCAGCAGCCCGAGTACGAACTCCTACGAGCAGTACTTC,CASSPSTNSYEQYF
once,TRBJ2-7,.,TRBV9,TGTGCCAGCAGCTCGGAACATGGGAAGTTCGAGCAGTACTTC,CASSSEHGKFEQYF
many,TRBJ1-5,TRBD1,TRBV15,TGTGCCACCAGCAGGACAGGGGGTGTTGGGCAGCCCCAGCATTTT,CATSRTGGVGQPQHF
.,TRBJ2-1,.,TRBV12-3/TRBV12-4,TGTGCCAGCAGTTGGATGAACAGCGGGCAGTTCTTC,CASSWMNSGQFF
.,TRBJ2-3,TRBD1,TRBV11-1,TGTGCCAGCAGCCAGGGGACAGGGCAGGCAGATACGCAGTATTTT,CASSQGTGQADTQYF
.,TRBJ2-1,.,TRBV20-1,TGCAGTGCTAGGGCAGGGCGAAGATCAGGGGCCTACAATGAGCAGTTCTTC,CSARAGRRSGAYNEQFF
.,TRBJ2-7,.,TRBV6-1,TGTGCCAGCAGTGAAATTTACAGCGCTGACTACGAGCAGTACTTC,CASSEIYSADYEQYF
many,TRBJ2-4,.,TRBV20-1,TGCAGTGCTGGACAGAAAAACATTCAGTACTTC,CSAGQKNIQYF
.,TRBJ2-1,.,TRBV12-3/TRBV12-4,TGTGCCAGCAGTTATTTGAGGGCAGCACGGAGCTCCTACAATGAGCAGTTCTTC,CASSYLRAARSSYNEQFF
many,TRBJ2-3,.,TRBV29-1,TGCAGCGTTGACCCTCACCCGGATACGCAGTATTTT,CSVDPHPDTQYF
few,TRBJ1-1,.,TRBV5-1,TGCGCCAGCAGCTTGGGCACTTCGGGCGAAGCTTTCTTT,CASSLGTSGEAFF
.,TRBJ1-4,.,TRBV29-1,TGCAGCGTTGAACTAGGGGTTAGTAATGAAAAACTGTTTTTT,CSVELGVSNEKLFF
few,TRBJ2-1,.,TRBV12-3/TRBV12-4,TGTGCCAGCAGTTCGCACAATGAGCAGTTCTTC,CASSSHNEQFF
.,TRBJ2-3,TRBD2,TRBV20-1,TGCAGTGCTACTAGCGGGAGAATCACAGATACGCAGTATTTT,CSATSGRITDTQYF
.,TRBJ2-1,.,TRBV28,TGTGCCAGCACCGAGGGGGGGAATGAGCAGTTCTTC,CASTEGGNEQFF
few,TRBJ2-1,TRBD2,TRBV2,TGTGCCAGCAGTGAAGCGACTAGCGGGCCCTACAATGAGCAGTTCTTC,CASSEATSGPYNEQFF
.,TRBJ2-7,.,TRBV6-2/TRBV6-3,TGTGCCAGCATGCGGGGTCTTCCTGGCGAGCAGTACTTC,CASMRGLPGEQYF
.,TRBJ2-3,TRBD1,TRBV29-1,TGCAGCGTTGATGGGGGACAGGCGGCTGATACGCAGTATTTT,CSVDGGQAADTQYF
.,TRBJ2-3,.,TRBV11-2,TGTACCAGCAGCTTAGTACAGGGATCATACCTGCTCACAGATACGCAGTATTTT,CTSSLVQGSYLLTDTQYF
.,TRBJ1-3,.,TRBV6-5,TGTGCCAGCACCGGCAGGCTCTCTGGAAACACCATATATTTT,CASTGRLSGNTIYF
few,TRBJ2-1,TRBD2,TRBV3-1,TGTGCCAGCAGCCAAGTAGCGGGAGGGGTCAATGAGCAGTTCTTC,CASSQVAGGVNEQFF
.,TRBJ1-5,.,TRBV6-5,TGTGCCAGCAGAAACCAACAGGTATCCAATCAGCCCCAGCATTTT,CASRNQQVSNQPQHF
.,TRBJ2-3,.,TRBV12-3/TRBV12-4,TGTGCCAGCGGAATCGACAGATCAGATACGCAGTATTTT,CASGIDRSDTQYF
many,TRBJ2-7,TRBD2,TRBV20-1,TGCAGCGCTCTAGCGGGAGGGCCGTACGAGCAGTACTTC,CSALAGGPYEQYF
.,TRBJ2-3,TRBD2,TRBV4-1,TGCGCCAGCAGCCAAGTTCCAGCGGGAGGCCCGACAGATACGCAGTATTTT,CASSQVPAGGPTDTQYF
many,TRBJ2-7,.,TRBV5-6,TGTGCCAGCAGCTTGACAGAGTATTACGAGCAGTACTTC,CASSLTEYYEQYF
few,TRBJ2-1,.,TRBV12-3/TRBV12-4,TGTGCCAGCACGGGAGCTGGCAATGAGCAGTTCTTC,CASTGAGNEQFF
few,TRBJ2-7,TRBD1,TRBV6-2/TRBV6-3,TGTGCCAGCAGTTCCCGGGACAGGCCCTGGGACGAGCAGTACTTC,CASSSRDRPWDEQYF
.,TRBJ2-3,TRBD2,TRBV7-6,TGTGCCAGCAGCCGAAAGGGGGCGGGAGGGGCAGATACGCAGTATTTT,CASSRKGAGGADTQYF
.,TRBJ2-3,.,TRBV5-6,TGTGCCAGCATAAACCTTCTAGCGCCCAGCACAGATACGCAGTATTTT,CASINLLAPSTDTQYF
.,TRBJ2-5,.,TRBV9,TGTGCCAGCAGCGTAGCTCCGGTTCTAGGTCAAGAGACCCAGTACTTC,CASSVAPVLGQETQYF
.,TRBJ2-1,TRBD2,TRBV5-6,TGTGCCAGCAGCTTGAGGACTAGCGGTTACCAAGAGACCCAGTTCTTC,CASSLRTSGYQETQFF
many,TRBJ2-1,.,TRBV7-3,TGTGCCAGCAGCTTAGGGGTTCTCAATGAGCAGTTCTTC,CASSLGVLNEQFF
many,TRBJ2-5,.,TRBV9,TGTGCCAGCAGCGCCCGGGACACCCTTGGGGGTCAAGAGACCCAGTACTTC,CASSARDTLGGQETQYF
once,TRBJ2-1,.,TRBV2,TGTGCCAGCACCCGGGACGGAACCTACAATGAGCAGTTCTTC,CASTRDGTYNEQFF
many,TRBJ1-2,TRBD1,TRBV6-4,TGTGCCAGCAGTGAGCGGACAGGGGGAATTGGAGGCTACACCTTC,CASSERTGGIGGYTF
.,TRBJ1-5,TRBD1,TRBV29-1,TGCAGCGTTCTAACCGGGACAGGGAGGAAGGAGCCCCAGCATTTT,CSVLTGTGRKEPQHF
.,TRBJ1-1,.,TRBV29-1,TGCAGCGTGGGACACCCGAACACTGAAGCTTTCTTT,CSVGHPNTEAFF
many,TRBJ2-7,TRBD1,TRBV12-3/TRBV12-4,TGTGCCAGCAGTTTATCAGGGGGCTCCTACGAGCAGTACTTC,CASSLSGGSYEQYF
.,TRBJ2-5,.,TRBV7-9,TGTGCCAGCAGCTTTGCAGGGTTAGGGTTGCGAGAGACCCAGTACTTC,CASSFAGLGLRETQYF